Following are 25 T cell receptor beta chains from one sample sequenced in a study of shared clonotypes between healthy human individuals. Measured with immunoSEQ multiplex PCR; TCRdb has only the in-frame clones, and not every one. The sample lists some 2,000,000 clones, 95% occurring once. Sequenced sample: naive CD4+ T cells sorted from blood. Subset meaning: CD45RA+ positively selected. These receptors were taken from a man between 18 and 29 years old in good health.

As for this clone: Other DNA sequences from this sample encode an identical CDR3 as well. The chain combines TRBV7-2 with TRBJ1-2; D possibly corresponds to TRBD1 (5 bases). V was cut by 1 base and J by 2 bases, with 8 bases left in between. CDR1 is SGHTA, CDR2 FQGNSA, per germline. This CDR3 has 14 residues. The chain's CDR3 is CASSLVGGNYGYTF. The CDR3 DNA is TGTGCCAGCAGCTTAGTGGGGGGGAACTATGGCTACACCTTC.

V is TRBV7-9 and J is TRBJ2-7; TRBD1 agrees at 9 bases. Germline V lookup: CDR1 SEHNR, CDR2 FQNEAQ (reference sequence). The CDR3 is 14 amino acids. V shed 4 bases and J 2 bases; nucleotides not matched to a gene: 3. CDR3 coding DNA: TGTGCCAGCAGCTCCAGACAGGGGGCCTACGAGCAGTACTTC. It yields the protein CASSSRQGAYEQYF.

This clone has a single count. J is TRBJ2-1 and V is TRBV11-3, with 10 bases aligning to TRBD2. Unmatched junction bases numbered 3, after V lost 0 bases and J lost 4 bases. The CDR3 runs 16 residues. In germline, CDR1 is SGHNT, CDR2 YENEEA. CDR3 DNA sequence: TGTGCCAGCAGCTTAGAAAGCGGGGGGGCTTACAATGAGCAGTTCTTC. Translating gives CASSLESGGAYNEQFF. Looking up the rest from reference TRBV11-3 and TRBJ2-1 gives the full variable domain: EAGVVQSPRYKIIEKKQPVAFWCNPISGHNTLYWYLQNLGQGPELLIRYENEEAVDDSQLPKDRFSAERLKGVDSTLKIQPAELGDSAVYLCASSLESGGAYNEQFFGPGTRLTVL.

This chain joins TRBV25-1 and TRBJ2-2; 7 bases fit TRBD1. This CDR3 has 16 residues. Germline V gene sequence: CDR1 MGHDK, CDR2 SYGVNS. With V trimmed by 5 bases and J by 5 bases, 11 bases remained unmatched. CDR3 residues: CASSTRPGTVTGELFF. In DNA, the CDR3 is TGTGCCAGCAGTACTCGTCCCGGGACAGTAACCGGGGAGCTGTTTTTT. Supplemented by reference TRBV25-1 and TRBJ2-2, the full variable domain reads EADIYQTPRYLVIGTGKKITLECSQTMGHDKMYWYQQDPGMELHLIHYSYGVNSTEKGDLSSESTVSRIRTEHFPLTLESARPSHTSQYLCASSTRPGTVTGELFFGEGSRLTVL.

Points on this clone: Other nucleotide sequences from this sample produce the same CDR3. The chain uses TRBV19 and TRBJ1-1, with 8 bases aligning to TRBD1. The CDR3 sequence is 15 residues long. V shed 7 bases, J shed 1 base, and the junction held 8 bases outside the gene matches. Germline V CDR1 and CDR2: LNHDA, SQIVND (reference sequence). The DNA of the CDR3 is TGTGCCAGTACCACCACTGGGACAGGGAACACTGAAGCTTTCTTT. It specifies CASTTTGTGNTEAFF.

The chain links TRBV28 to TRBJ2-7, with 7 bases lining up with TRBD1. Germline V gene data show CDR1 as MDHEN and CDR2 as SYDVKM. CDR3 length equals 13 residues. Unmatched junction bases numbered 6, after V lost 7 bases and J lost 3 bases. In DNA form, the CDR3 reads TGTGCCAGCACCCCCGGGACAGTCTACGAGCAGTACTTC. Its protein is CASTPGTVYEQYF.

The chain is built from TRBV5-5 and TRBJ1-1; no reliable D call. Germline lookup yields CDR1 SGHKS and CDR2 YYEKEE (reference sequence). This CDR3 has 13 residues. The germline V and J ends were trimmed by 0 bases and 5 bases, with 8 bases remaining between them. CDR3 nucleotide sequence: TGTGCCAGCAGCTTGGCCCCGCGGACTGAAGCTTTCTTT. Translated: CASSLAPRTEAFF.

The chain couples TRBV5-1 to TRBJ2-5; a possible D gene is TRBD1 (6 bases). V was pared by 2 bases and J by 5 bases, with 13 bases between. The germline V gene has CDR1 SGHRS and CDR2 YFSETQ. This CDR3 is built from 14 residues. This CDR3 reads CASSFSTGMETQYF. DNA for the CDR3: TGCGCCAGCAGCTTCAGCACAGGGATGGAGACCCAGTACTTC.

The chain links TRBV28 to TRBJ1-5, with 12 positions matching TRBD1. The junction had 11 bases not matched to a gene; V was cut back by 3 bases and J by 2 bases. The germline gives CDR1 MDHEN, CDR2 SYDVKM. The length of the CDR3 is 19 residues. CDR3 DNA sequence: TGTGCCAGCAGTTTGGCGACCGGGACAGGGGGCGCGGGCAATCAGCCCCAGCATTTT. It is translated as CASSLATGTGGAGNQPQHF.

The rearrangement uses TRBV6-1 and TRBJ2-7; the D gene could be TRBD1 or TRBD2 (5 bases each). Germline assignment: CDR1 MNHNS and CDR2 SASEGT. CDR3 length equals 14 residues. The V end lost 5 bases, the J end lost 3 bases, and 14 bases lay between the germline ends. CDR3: CASSPGRLFYEQYF. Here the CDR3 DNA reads TGTGCCAGCAGTCCGGGACGCCTGTTCTACGAGCAGTACTTC.

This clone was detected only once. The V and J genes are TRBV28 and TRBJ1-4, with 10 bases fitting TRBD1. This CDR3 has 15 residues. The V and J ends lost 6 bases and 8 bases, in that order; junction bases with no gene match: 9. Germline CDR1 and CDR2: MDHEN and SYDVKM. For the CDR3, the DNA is TGTGCCAGCAGGCTCCCGGGGACAGGGGCCGAAAAACTGTTTTTT. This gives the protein CASRLPGTGAEKLFF.

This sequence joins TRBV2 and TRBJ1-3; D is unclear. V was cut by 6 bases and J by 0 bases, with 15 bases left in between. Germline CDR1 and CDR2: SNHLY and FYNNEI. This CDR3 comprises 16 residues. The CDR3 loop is CASSVVEASSGNTIYF. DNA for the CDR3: TGTGCCAGCAGCGTAGTGGAGGCGAGCTCTGGAAACACCATATATTTT.

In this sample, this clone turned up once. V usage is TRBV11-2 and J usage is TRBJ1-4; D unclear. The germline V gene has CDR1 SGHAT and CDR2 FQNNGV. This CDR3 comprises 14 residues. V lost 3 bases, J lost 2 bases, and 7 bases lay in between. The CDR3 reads CASSFQVTNEKLFF. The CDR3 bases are TGTGCCAGCAGCTTCCAGGTGACTAATGAAAAACTGTTTTTT.

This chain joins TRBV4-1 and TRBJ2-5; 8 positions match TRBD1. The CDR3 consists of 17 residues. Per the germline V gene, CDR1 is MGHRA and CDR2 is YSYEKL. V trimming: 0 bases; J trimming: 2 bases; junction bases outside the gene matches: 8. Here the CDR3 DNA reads TGCGCCAGCAGCCAAGACCTGGGCGGGACAGGACAAGAGACCCAGTACTTC. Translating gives CASSQDLGGTGQETQYF.

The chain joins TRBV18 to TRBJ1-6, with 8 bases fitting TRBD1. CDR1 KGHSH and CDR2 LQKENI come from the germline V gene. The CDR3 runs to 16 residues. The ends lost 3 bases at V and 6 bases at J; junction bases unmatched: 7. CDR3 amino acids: CASSPAGTGFNSPLHF. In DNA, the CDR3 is TGTGCCAGCTCACCGGCCGGGACAGGATTTAATTCACCCCTCCACTTT.

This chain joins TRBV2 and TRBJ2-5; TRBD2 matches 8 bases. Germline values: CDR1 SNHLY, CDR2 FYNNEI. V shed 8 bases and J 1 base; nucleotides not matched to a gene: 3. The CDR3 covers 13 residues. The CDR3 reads CASGREAQETQYF. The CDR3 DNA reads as TGTGCCAGCGGGCGGGAGGCCCAAGAGACCCAGTACTTC.

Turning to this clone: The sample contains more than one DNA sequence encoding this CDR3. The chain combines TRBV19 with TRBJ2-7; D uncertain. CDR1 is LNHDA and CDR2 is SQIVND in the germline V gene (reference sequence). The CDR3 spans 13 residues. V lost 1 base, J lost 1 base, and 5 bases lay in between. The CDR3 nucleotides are TGTGCCAGTAGTATAGGTCGTTCCTACGAGCAGTACTTC. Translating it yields CASSIGRSYEQYF. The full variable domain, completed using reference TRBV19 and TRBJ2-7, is DGGITQSPKYLFRKEGQNVTLSCEQNLNHDAMYWYRQDPGQGLRLIYYSQIVNDFQKGDIAEGYSVSREKKESFPLTVTSAQKNPTAFYLCASSIGRSYEQYFGPGTRLTVT.

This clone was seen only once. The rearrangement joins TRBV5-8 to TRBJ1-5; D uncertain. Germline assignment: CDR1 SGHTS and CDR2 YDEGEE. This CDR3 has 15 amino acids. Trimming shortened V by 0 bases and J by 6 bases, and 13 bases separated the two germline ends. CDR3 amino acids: CASSLGPWEFQPQHF. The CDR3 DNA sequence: TGTGCCAGCAGCTTGGGACCTTGGGAGTTTCAGCCCCAGCATTTT.

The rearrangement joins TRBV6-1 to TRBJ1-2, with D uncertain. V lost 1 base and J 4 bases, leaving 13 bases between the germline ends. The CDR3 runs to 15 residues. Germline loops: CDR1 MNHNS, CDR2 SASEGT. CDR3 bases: TGTGCCAGCAGTGAAGGTTCGGCTGCCGTCTATGGCTACACCTTC. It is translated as CASSEGSAAVYGYTF.

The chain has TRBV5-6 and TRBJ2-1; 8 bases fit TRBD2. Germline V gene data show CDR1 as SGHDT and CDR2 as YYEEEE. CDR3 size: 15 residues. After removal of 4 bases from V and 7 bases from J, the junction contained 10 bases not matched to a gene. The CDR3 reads CASSPVGGAGNEQFF. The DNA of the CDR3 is TGTGCCAGCAGCCCGGTCGGGGGGGCGGGAAATGAGCAGTTCTTC.

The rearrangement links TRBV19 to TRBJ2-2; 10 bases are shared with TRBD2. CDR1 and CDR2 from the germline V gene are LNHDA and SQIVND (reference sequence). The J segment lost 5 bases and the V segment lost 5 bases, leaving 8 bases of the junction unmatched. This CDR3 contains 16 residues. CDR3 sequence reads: CASSPLASGSTGELFF. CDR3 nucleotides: TGTGCCAGTAGTCCCTTGGCTAGCGGGAGTACCGGGGAGCTGTTTTTT.

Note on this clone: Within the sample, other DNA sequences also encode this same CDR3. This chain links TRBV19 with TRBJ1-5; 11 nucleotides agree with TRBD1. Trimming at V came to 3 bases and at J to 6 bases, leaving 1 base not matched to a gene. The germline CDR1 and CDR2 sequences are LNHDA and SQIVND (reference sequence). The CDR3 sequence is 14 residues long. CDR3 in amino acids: CASSMGQGGQPQHF. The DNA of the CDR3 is TGTGCCAGTAGTATGGGACAGGGGGGTCAGCCCCAGCATTTT.

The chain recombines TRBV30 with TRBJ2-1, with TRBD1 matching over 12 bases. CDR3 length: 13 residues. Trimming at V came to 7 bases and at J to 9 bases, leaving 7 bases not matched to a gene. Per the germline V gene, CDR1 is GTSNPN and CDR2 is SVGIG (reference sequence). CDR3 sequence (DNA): TGTGCCTCCAAGGGACAGGGGGCTGGTGAGCAGTTCTTC. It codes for CASKGQGAGEQFF.

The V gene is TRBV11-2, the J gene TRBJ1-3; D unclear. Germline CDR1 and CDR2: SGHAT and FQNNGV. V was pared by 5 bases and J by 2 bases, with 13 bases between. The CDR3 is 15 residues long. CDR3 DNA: TGTGCCAGCAGCCTCGACGGGATTGCTGGAAACACCATATATTTT. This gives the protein CASSLDGIAGNTIYF.

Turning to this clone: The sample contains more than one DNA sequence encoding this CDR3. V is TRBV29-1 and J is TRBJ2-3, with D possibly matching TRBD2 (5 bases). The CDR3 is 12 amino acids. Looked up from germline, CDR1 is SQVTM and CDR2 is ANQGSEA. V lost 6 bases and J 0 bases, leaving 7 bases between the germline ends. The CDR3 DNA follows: TGCAGCGTCGGGGTAAGCACAGATACGCAGTATTTT. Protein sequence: CSVGVSTDTQYF.